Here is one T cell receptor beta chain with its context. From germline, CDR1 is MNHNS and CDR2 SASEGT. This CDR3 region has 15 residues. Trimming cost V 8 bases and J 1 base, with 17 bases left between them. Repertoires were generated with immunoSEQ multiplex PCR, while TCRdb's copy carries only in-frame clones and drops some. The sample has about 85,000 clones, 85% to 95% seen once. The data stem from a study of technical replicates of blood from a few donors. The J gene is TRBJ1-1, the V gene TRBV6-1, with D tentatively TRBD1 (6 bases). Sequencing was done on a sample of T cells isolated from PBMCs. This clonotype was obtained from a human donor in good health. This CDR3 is CASPDRTLTNTEAFF. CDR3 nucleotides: TGTGCCAGCCCAGACAGGACTCTAACGAACACTGAAGCTTTCTTT.